This T cell receptor (beta chain) came from a study of blood T cell repertoires in COVID-19. Libraries were prepared by immunoSEQ multiplex PCR; TCRdb keeps only in-frame clonotypes and omits some of them. The table lists 30,000 to 35,000 clones, approximately 92% of them singletons. Germline V CDR1 and CDR2: SGHVS, FQNEAQ. This CDR3 is 13 amino acids long. J was trimmed by 7 bases and V by 8 bases; bases with no gene match: 7. The sample comprised peripheral blood. This TCR derives from an elderly man with acute or convalescent COVID-19. The rearrangement uses TRBV7-8 and TRBJ1-4, with 7 nucleotides matching TRBD1. The CDR3 DNA reads TGTGCCAGCGCCTTACAGGGGACTGAAAAACTGTTTTTT. Translation gives CASALQGTEKLFF.